What follows are 15 T cell receptor beta chains derived from one specimen sequenced in a study of cytomegalovirus exposure and HLA in healthy donors. Only in-frame clones appear in the TCRdb table, and some are missing; sequencing was by immunoSEQ multiplex PCR. The sample lists 200,000 to 250,000 clones, approximately 84% occurring once. Input material: PBMCs. The receptors derive from a man between 18 and 35 years old in good health and CMV-seropositive.

The gene calls are TRBV18 and TRBJ2-2; D is uncertain. The CDR3 totals 14 residues. Germline-derived CDR1 and CDR2 are KGHSH and LQKENI. Trimming left V 6 bases short and J 4 bases short, with 12 bases between. The CDR3 here is CASSPNLSTGELFF. The CDR3 DNA is TGTGCCAGCTCGCCTAACCTGAGCACCGGGGAGCTGTTTTTT.

This clone appeared once. The chain joins TRBV9 to TRBJ1-2; D is ambiguous. The CDR3 totals 16 residues. CDR1 is SGDLS, CDR2 YYNGEE, per germline. Trimming stripped 3 bases from V and 2 bases from J, with 17 bases between. In nucleotides, the CDR3 is TGTGCCAGCAGCGGACCGACAAGGATGGGAAACTATGGCTACACCTTC. Its translation is CASSGPTRMGNYGYTF.

This chain joins TRBV7-9 and TRBJ2-7; unclear D gene. The CDR3 totals 15 residues. Germline-derived CDR1 and CDR2 are SEHNR and FQNEAQ (reference sequence). Trimming stripped 0 bases from V and 7 bases from J, with 16 bases between. CDR3 region: CASSLAPASSGEQYF. In DNA, the CDR3 is TGTGCCAGCAGCTTAGCGCCAGCGTCGTCGGGTGAGCAGTACTTC.

The rearrangement links TRBV10-3 to TRBJ2-5; 13 bases match TRBD2. The V gene's germline CDR1 is ENHRY and CDR2 SYGVKD. The V gene end was trimmed by 6 bases and the J gene end by 3 bases; junction bases not matched to a gene: 4. This CDR3 has 15 residues. CDR3: CAIRAGTSGKETQYF. CDR3 DNA sequence: TGTGCCATCAGGGCCGGGACTAGCGGGAAAGAGACCCAGTACTTC.

The rearrangement links TRBV6-5 to TRBJ2-1; 9 positions match TRBD2. The germline V gene encodes CDR1 MNHEY and CDR2 SVGAGI. J lost 5 bases, V lost 5 bases, and 1 base had no gene match. The CDR3 has 13 amino acids. The CDR3 coding sequence is TGTGCCAGCAGTAGCGGGAGGCACAATGAGCAGTTCTTC. Protein: CASSSGRHNEQFF.

The chain carries TRBV6-5 and TRBJ2-5; 11 bases are a match to TRBD2. Looked up from germline, CDR1 is MNHEY and CDR2 is SVGAGI. The CDR3 covers 16 residues. Unmatched junction bases numbered 5, after V lost 4 bases and J lost 1 base. The CDR3 DNA follows: TGTGCCAGCAGTTTAACCGGGACTAGCGGCCAAGAGACCCAGTACTTC. Translating it yields CASSLTGTSGQETQYF.

This clone was seen a handful of times. The chain has TRBV5-1 and TRBJ2-5; D is ambiguous. The germline V gene encodes CDR1 SGHRS and CDR2 YFSETQ. Trimming took 5 bases from V and 3 from J, leaving 5 bases between them. The CDR3 contains 11 residues. This CDR3 is CASSLKETQYF. In nucleotides, the CDR3 is TGCGCCAGCAGTCTGAAAGAGACCCAGTACTTC.

The CDR3 sequence is CASSLSRQGIYEQYF. CDR3 sequence (DNA): TGTGCCAGCAGCTTGTCACGACAGGGGATCTACGAGCAGTACTTC. The chain recombines TRBV5-4 with TRBJ2-7; 8 nucleotides line up with TRBD1. Per germline, CDR1 SGHNT and CDR2 YYREEE (reference sequence). This CDR3 spans 15 amino acids. V trimming: 1 base; J trimming: 3 bases; junction bases outside the gene matches: 6.

V gene TRBV27 combines with J gene TRBJ2-2; TRBD2 aligns across 10 bases. The length of the CDR3 is 15 residues. The V and J ends lost 5 bases and 4 bases, in that order; junction bases with no gene match: 4. Germline lookup yields CDR1 MNHEY and CDR2 SMNVEV (reference sequence). The CDR3 DNA is TGTGCCAGCAGTCGCCGGACTAGCGGCACCGGGGAGCTGTTTTTT. This encodes CASSRRTSGTGELFF.

The V and J genes are TRBV5-4 and TRBJ2-2; a weak D match, TRBD2 (5 bases). Trimming removed 2 bases from V and 1 base from J, with 9 bases in between. Germline V CDR1 and CDR2: SGHNT, YYREEE (reference sequence). CDR3 length: 15 amino acids. The CDR3 loop is CASSFGVRNTGELFF. In DNA form, the CDR3 reads TGTGCCAGCAGCTTCGGGGTTAGGAACACCGGGGAGCTGTTTTTT.

The J gene is TRBJ2-1, the V gene TRBV10-1, with D perhaps given as TRBD1 or TRBD2 (5 bases each). The germline V gene has CDR1 WNHNN and CDR2 SYGVQD (reference sequence). The CDR3 is made up of 12 amino acids. Trimming cost V 3 bases and J 9 bases, with 9 bases left between them. Here the CDR3 DNA reads TGCGCCAGCAGTGACCCGGGACGTGAGCAGTTCTTC. This translates into CASSDPGREQFF.

V is TRBV27 and J is TRBJ2-5; 7 bases match TRBD1. Germline loops: CDR1 MNHEY, CDR2 SMNVEV (reference sequence). CDR3 size: 16 residues. J lost 5 bases, V lost 0 bases, and 9 bases had no gene match. The CDR3 is CASSLSTKGARETQYF. The CDR3 nucleotides are TGTGCCAGCAGTTTATCGACCAAGGGGGCTCGGGAGACCCAGTACTTC.

This chain connects TRBV25-1 to TRBJ2-1; the match to TRBD1 covers 7 bases. V dropped 4 bases and J dropped 7; count of bases not matched to a gene: 7. CDR3 length equals 14 residues. Germline V gives CDR1 MGHDK, CDR2 SYGVNS. The CDR3 sequence: CASSAVTGRNEQFF. The CDR3 nucleotides are TGTGCCAGCAGTGCGGTGACAGGGAGAAATGAGCAGTTCTTC.

This chain uses TRBV5-4 with TRBJ2-2; 9 bases are shared with TRBD2. V shed 0 bases and J 4 bases; nucleotides not matched to a gene: 7. Germline-derived CDR1 and CDR2 are SGHNT and YYREEE (reference sequence). This CDR3 is 17 amino acids long. Here the CDR3 reads CASSLAWREGGTGELFF. CDR3 DNA sequence: TGTGCCAGCAGCTTGGCTTGGCGGGAGGGTGGCACCGGGGAGCTGTTTTTT.

As regards this clone: Other DNA sequences from this sample encode an identical CDR3 as well. This chain connects TRBV30 to TRBJ1-1; D unresolved. The germline V gene encodes CDR1 GTSNPN and CDR2 SVGIG (reference sequence). CDR3 length: 13 amino acids. The V and J ends lost 0 bases and 5 bases respectively, with 10 bases between them. CDR3 residues: CAWSVSRATEAFF. CDR3 nucleotide sequence: TGTGCCTGGAGTGTTAGTAGGGCGACTGAAGCTTTCTTT.